This record concerns one TCR beta chain sequence. CDR1 and CDR2 from the germline V gene are SGHRS and YFSETQ. CDR3 length: 13 residues. The junction had 4 bases not matched to a gene; V was cut back by 4 bases and J by 3 bases. These data come from a study of blood T cell repertoires in COVID-19. Study context: COVID-19 samples from acute and convalescent phases originated in the United States, Italy and Spain. From T cells, B-cell-depleted T cells, or PBMCs came the material, which was cDNA or gDNA.

Method: immunoSEQ multiplex PCR; TCRdb's copy keeps in-frame clones and lacks some. The sample shows 95,000 to 150,000 clones, about 80% of them seen only once. The chain couples TRBV5-1 to TRBJ2-7; 7 bases agree with TRBD2. This clonotype was sampled from a woman aged 45-65 years with acute or convalescent COVID-19. The sequencing input was peripheral blood. The CDR3 spells CASSLGLDYEQYF. DNA of the CDR3: TGCGCCAGCAGCCTCGGACTAGACTACGAGCAGTACTTC.